Below, 14 T cell receptor beta chains from the same sample are listed, as sequenced in a study of cytomegalovirus exposure and HLA in healthy donors. Vbeta (60) and Jbeta (13) primers were used in the PCR. This table comes from immunoSEQ multiplex PCR, and its TCRdb copy is limited to in-frame clones, with some not included. Among approximately 190,000 clones listed, approximately 78% were seen once. The specimen was PBMCs. The source is a woman between 18 and 30 years old in good health and CMV-seronegative.

The CDR3 nucleotides read TGTGCCATCATGGACAGCTCCTACGAGCAGTACGTC. Amino acid sequence: CAIMDSSYEQYV. The chain carries TRBV10-3 and TRBJ2-7; tentative D call: TRBD1 (6 bases). This CDR3 spans 12 amino acids. Germline V gene sequence: CDR1 ENHRY, CDR2 SYGVKD. The V gene lost 7 bases and the J gene lost 0 bases, with 7 bases spanning the gap.

The chain couples TRBV6-1 to TRBJ2-7; D is undetermined. Between the trimmed V and J ends, which lost 1 base and 8 bases, there was a span of 9 bases. The CDR3 consists of 12 residues. Germline assignment: CDR1 MNHNS and CDR2 SASEGT. The CDR3 loop reads CASSEESPQQYF. CDR3 in DNA: TGTGCCAGCAGTGAAGAGAGCCCGCAGCAGTACTTC.

This chain uses TRBV2 with TRBJ2-1; the match to TRBD2 covers 11 bases. From germline, CDR1 is SNHLY and CDR2 FYNNEI. This CDR3 is built from 16 residues. The CDR3 protein is CATARLAGGYGDEQFF. The CDR3 DNA follows: TGTGCTACAGCAAGGCTAGCGGGAGGATATGGAGATGAGCAGTTCTTC. Complete variable domain (other parts from reference TRBV2 and TRBJ2-1): EPEVTQTPSHQVTQMGQEVILRCVPISNHLYFYWYRQILGQKVEFLVSFYNNEISEKSEIFDDQFSVERPDGSNFTLKIRSTKLEDSAMYFCATARLAGGYGDEQFFGPGTRLTVL.

CDR3 sequence (DNA): TGTGCCAGCACCCTTAGAGGTGCTGGAAGCGGGGAGCTGTTTTTT. This codes for CASTLRGAGSGELFF. This chain uses TRBV11-2 with TRBJ2-2; D gene ambiguous. Germline loops: CDR1 SGHAT, CDR2 FQNNGV. V was clipped by 7 bases and J by 7 bases, with 19 bases between them. This CDR3 comprises 15 residues.

This clone has just one count. This sequence joins TRBV5-4 and TRBJ2-1; 9 positions match TRBD1. Germline V CDR1 and CDR2: SGHNT, YYREEE (reference sequence). Germline trimming cut 4 bases from V and 3 bases from J; bases unmatched to any gene: 8. This CDR3 contains 16 residues. For the CDR3, the DNA is TGTGCCAGCAGCCCTTTACAGGGGGCCCTCTACAATGAGCAGTTCTTC. Translating it yields CASSPLQGALYNEQFF.

The V and J genes are TRBV19 and TRBJ1-4; 8 nucleotides agree with TRBD1. With V trimmed by 7 bases and J by 8 bases, 9 bases remained unmatched. Per the germline V gene, CDR1 is LNHDA and CDR2 is SQIVND (reference sequence). This CDR3 is 14 amino acids long. The CDR3 DNA reads TGTGCCAGTACCAGGGGGCTTGTTACCGAAAAACTGTTTTTT. It is translated as CASTRGLVTEKLFF.

The CDR3 sequence: CASSLLVENEQFF. The CDR3 DNA reads as TGTGCCAGCAGTTTATTGGTTGAGAATGAGCAGTTCTTC. The V gene is TRBV7-6, the J gene TRBJ2-1; D gene ambiguous. Per the germline V gene, CDR1 is SGHVS and CDR2 is FNYEAQ. The CDR3 runs to 13 residues. Deletions cut 6 bases from V and 7 bases from J, with 13 bases between.

The chain carries TRBV28 and TRBJ1-5, with TRBD1 matching over 9 bases. From germline, CDR1 is MDHEN and CDR2 SYDVKM. The CDR3 is 17 amino acids. V shed 4 bases and J 0 bases; nucleotides not matched to a gene: 7. The CDR3 DNA sequence: TGTGCCAGCAGTTCCGGGACAGGGACCCGTAGCAATCAGCCCCAGCATTTT. It specifies CASSSGTGTRSNQPQHF.

This clone showed up just a few times. This rearrangement joins TRBV5-1 to TRBJ1-1, with 10 nucleotides matching TRBD1. CDR3 length equals 15 residues. Per germline, CDR1 SGHRS and CDR2 YFSETQ. V dropped 3 bases and J dropped 0; count of bases not matched to a gene: 2. As DNA, the CDR3 is TGCGCCAGCAGCTCGGGACAGGGGATGAACACTGAAGCTTTCTTT. Translation gives CASSSGQGMNTEAFF.

J is TRBJ1-5 and V is TRBV10-3, with 7 positions matching TRBD1. The CDR3 has 16 residues. V shed 5 bases and J 0 bases; nucleotides not matched to a gene: 7. Germline V gene sequence: CDR1 ENHRY, CDR2 SYGVKD. CDR3 DNA sequence: TGTGCCATCAGTACTCGACAGGGTCGTAGCAATCAGCCCCAGCATTTT. Protein: CAISTRQGRSNQPQHF.

The chain has TRBV4-3 and TRBJ2-7; D not resolved. Trimming pared 5 bases from V and 0 bases from J, leaving 11 bases between. CDR1 is LGHNA and CDR2 is YSLEER in the germline V gene. The CDR3 has 14 amino acids. This chain's CDR3 is CASSVGSYSYEQYF. CDR3 DNA: TGCGCCAGCAGCGTCGGGTCCTACTCCTACGAGCAGTACTTC.

Points on this clone: The same CDR3 arises from other DNA sequences in this sample as well. The J gene is TRBJ2-1, the V gene TRBV5-1, with 14 nucleotides matching TRBD2. The CDR3 is made up of 15 amino acids. After removal of 3 bases from V and 6 bases from J, the junction contained 2 bases not matched to a gene. Germline V lookup: CDR1 SGHRS, CDR2 YFSETQ. CDR3 amino acids: CASSSGLAGVNEQFF. CDR3 DNA: TGCGCCAGCAGCTCGGGACTAGCGGGAGTCAATGAGCAGTTCTTC.

The chain couples TRBV11-2 to TRBJ2-7; D might be TRBD2 (6 bases). The CDR3 runs to 14 residues. Between the trimmed V and J ends, which lost 3 bases and 4 bases, there was a span of 13 bases. CDR1 and CDR2 from the germline V gene are SGHAT and FQNNGV. The DNA for the CDR3 is TGTGCCAGCAGCTTTGAGTCTAGCGTATACGAGCAGTACGTC. Protein sequence: CASSFESSVYEQYV.

The chain couples TRBV29-1 to TRBJ2-7, with 9 positions matching TRBD2. Germline V gene sequence: CDR1 SQVTM, CDR2 ANQGSEA. After removal of 6 bases from V and 5 bases from J, the junction contained 8 bases not matched to a gene. This CDR3 is 13 amino acids long. CDR3 amino acids: CSVFAGGPNEQYF. DNA for the CDR3: TGCAGCGTGTTCGCGGGAGGGCCCAACGAGCAGTACTTC.